The TCR beta chain under discussion was sequenced for a study of regulatory T cells in long-lasting Graves disease. Findings and limits, study-wide: It was in persistent disease that TRBV28, TRBJ1-2 and TRBJ2-5 were favored.

This sample's time point: newly diagnosed GD, antithyroid drugs for less than 3 months. Scientists built the TCR library using RNA that was extracted from PBMCs. This clonotype has just a few counts. Its antigen is not identified. CDR1 and CDR2 from the germline V gene are MNHEY and SVGEGT. The length of the CDR3 is 16 residues. V lost 6 bases to trimming and J lost 6 bases; unmatched junction nucleotides: 14. Building of the TCR beta libraries involved iRepertoire HTBI primers and Arm-PCR of CDR3 regions. TCRdb independently ran MiXCR on the multiplex PCR reads; one entry per CDR3 protein. There are approximately 540,000 distinct CDR3 sequences in the sample; more than 10% occur only once, and roughly 9.3% lies in the top ten. Another study also made use of these data, one on T cells in Graves' hyperthyroidism and ophthalmopathy. From that study: A first-round RT-PCR of the TCR CDR3 used the HTBI primer set.

The origin of this receptor is a woman between 25 and 40 years old with Graves disease. The specimen was peripheral blood mononuclear cells (PBMCs), collected at new diagnosis, from a patient treated with antithyroid drugs. The chain carries TRBV6-2 or TRBV6-3 and TRBJ2-3, with 8 bases identical to TRBD2. CDR3 in amino acids: CASSRPGAGGGDTQYF. For the CDR3, the DNA is TGTGCCAGCAGCCGCCCCGGGGCGGGAGGCGGGGATACGCAGTATTTT.